A selection of T cell receptor beta chains follows, all from one sample in a study of T cells after yellow fever vaccination. TCRdb redid the calling of the 5' RACE reads with MiXCR, one entry per CDR3 protein. The data show around 500,000 distinct CDR3 sequences, 20% to 25% seen once. Here the sequenced sample was PBMCs, taken more than 20 days after the first yellow fever vaccination. Receptor source: a young man who received the YFV17D yellow fever vaccine. CDR3s include the opening cysteine and the closing phenylalanine or tryptophan. Each record gives: V gene, clone size, CDR3 length, D gene, CDR3 protein. D genes are given only for firm matches. Size values are once, few and many counts, or a class for expanded clones, and some rows have none.

v_call: TRBV29-1; clone_size: few; cdr3_length: 12; d_call: TRBD2; cdr3_aa: CSAGGNTGELFF
v_call: TRBV7-3; clone_size: NA; cdr3_length: 14; d_call: NA; cdr3_aa: CASSLSRDTGELFF
v_call: TRBV5-1; clone_size: few; cdr3_length: 15; d_call: TRBD1; cdr3_aa: CASSPGTGSIGELFF
v_call: TRBV6-5; clone_size: NA; cdr3_length: 19; d_call: NA; cdr3_aa: CASSYDMGLGSSYNSPLHF
v_call: TRBV7-6; clone_size: few; cdr3_length: 15; d_call: NA; cdr3_aa: CASSSQTEYTGELFF
v_call: TRBV2; clone_size: NA; cdr3_length: 14; d_call: NA; cdr3_aa: CATRSMLSSYEQYF
v_call: TRBV12-5; clone_size: NA; cdr3_length: 12; d_call: NA; cdr3_aa: CASGLVPETQYF
v_call: TRBV9; clone_size: NA; cdr3_length: 15; d_call: NA; cdr3_aa: CASSVGVNSNQPQHF
v_call: TRBV12-3/TRBV12-4; clone_size: many; cdr3_length: 14; d_call: TRBD1; cdr3_aa: CASGPGQDTDTQYF
v_call: TRBV5-1; clone_size: NA; cdr3_length: 14; d_call: NA; cdr3_aa: CASSSRGGKETQYF
v_call: TRBV12-3/TRBV12-4; clone_size: NA; cdr3_length: 17; d_call: NA; cdr3_aa: CASSSGRLYSPNTEAFF
v_call: TRBV23-1; clone_size: few; cdr3_length: 15; d_call: TRBD2; cdr3_aa: CASKPRDYRYNEQFF
v_call: TRBV5-1; clone_size: NA; cdr3_length: 15; d_call: NA; cdr3_aa: CASSSVAGRTDTQYF
v_call: TRBV6-1; clone_size: few; cdr3_length: 19; d_call: NA; cdr3_aa: CASSEERGGTYSSYNEQFF
v_call: TRBV6-2/TRBV6-3; clone_size: NA; cdr3_length: 14; d_call: NA; cdr3_aa: CASTELSSGDEQFF
v_call: TRBV12-3/TRBV12-4; clone_size: few; cdr3_length: 15; d_call: TRBD1; cdr3_aa: CASRHDRGLNQPQHF